The clone carrying this T cell receptor (beta chain) is a singleton in its sample. The data were taken from a study of cytomegalovirus exposure and HLA in healthy donors. For the study at large: Per a later analysis, the roughly 700 first-cohort and 110 or so validation repertoires shared one platform.

This table comes from immunoSEQ multiplex PCR, and its TCRdb copy is limited to in-frame clones, with some not included. The sample comprises 110,000 to 150,000 clones, 85% to 90% of which are singletons, and 2.9% rests with the top ten. The CDR3 has 13 residues. The ends were cut back, 0 bases at V and 6 bases at J, with 10 bases in the middle. Germline CDR1 SGDLS, CDR2 YYNGEE. This sequence was found in a man between 18 and 35 years old in good health and CMV-seronegative. The rearrangement links TRBV9 to TRBJ2-7; the D gene is possibly TRBD2 (6 bases). The sample taken for sequencing was PBMCs. Written as DNA, the CDR3 is TGTGCCAGCAGCGTAGGGCAGGGAGGCGAGCAGTACTTC. Amino acids: CASSVGQGGEQYF.